These T cell receptor beta chains were read from a single sample in a study of cytomegalovirus exposure and HLA in healthy donors. Profiling relied on immunoSEQ multiplex PCR, and the TCRdb table lists in-frame clones only, not all of them. The sample lists 98,000 or so clones, around 95% occurring once. The sample taken for sequencing was PBMCs. These TCRs come from a woman under 30 in good health and CMV-seronegative. CDR3s include the opening cysteine and the closing phenylalanine or tryptophan. A D gene is named only where the DNA matches it firmly. Size is omitted from some rows. Given values are once, few, many or a class for expanded clones.

DNA: TGTGCCAGCAGCATGGAGGTTACGCAGTATTTT
CDR3: CASSMEVTQYF
V: TRBV7-2
D: -
size: -
J: TRBJ2-3

DNA: TGTGCCAGCAGTCCTGACAGGGTCTATGGCTACACCTTC
CDR3: CASSPDRVYGYTF
V: TRBV28
D: TRBD1
size: -
J: TRBJ1-2

DNA: TGTGCCAGCAGTGAAGAAGGAGGGGCGTTGAATCAGCCCCAGCATTTT
CDR3: CASSEEGGALNQPQHF
V: TRBV2
D: -
size: -
J: TRBJ1-5

DNA: TGTGCCAGCAGCTTAGAGAGGAGGAACACTGAAGCTTTCTTT
CDR3: CASSLERRNTEAFF
V: TRBV7-8
D: -
size: -
J: TRBJ1-1

DNA: TGTGCCAGCAGCTATGACAGGGGTGGATCACCCCTCCACTTT
CDR3: CASSYDRGGSPLHF
V: TRBV28
D: TRBD1
size: -
J: TRBJ1-6

DNA: TGTGCCAGCAGCTTAGTTTTTCAGGTGACCTTC
CDR3: CASSLVFQVTF
V: TRBV7-9
D: -
size: -
J: TRBJ1-2

DNA: TGCGCCAGCAGCCAAGATCTAGTCGTTTGGAACACTGAAGCTTTCTTT
CDR3: CASSQDLVVWNTEAFF
V: TRBV4-1
D: -
size: -
J: TRBJ1-1

DNA: TGTGCCAGCAGTTTGGGGCGCGGGGGTGGCTACACCTTC
CDR3: CASSLGRGGGYTF
V: TRBV27
D: -
size: -
J: TRBJ1-2

DNA: TGTGCCAGCAGCTCCCCACAGGGGATGGCGTATGGCTACACCTTC
CDR3: CASSSPQGMAYGYTF
V: TRBV5-4
D: TRBD1
size: -
J: TRBJ1-2

DNA: TGTGCCAGCAGCTTAGCGGGCAGGTCGTACGAGCAGTACTTC
CDR3: CASSLAGRSYEQYF
V: TRBV7-2
D: -
size: -
J: TRBJ2-7

DNA: TGCGCCAGCAGCCAAGATCGGGGGGGGACAGGGGGCGAAAAACTGTTTTTT
CDR3: CASSQDRGGTGGEKLFF
V: TRBV4-1
D: TRBD1
size: -
J: TRBJ1-4

DNA: TGTGCCAGTGGGCCAGGGTCTTACCGGGAGCTGTTTTTT
CDR3: CASGPGSYRELFF
V: TRBV19
D: -
size: -
J: TRBJ2-2

DNA: TGCGCCAGCAGTCTTAGGCCCCCGCCTAGGGAAAAACTGTTTTTT
CDR3: CASSLRPPPREKLFF
V: TRBV23-1
D: -
size: -
J: TRBJ1-4

DNA: TGTGCCAGCAGCGTAGGAGGAGGGGGGGGGCTGGAGACCCAGTACTTC
CDR3: CASSVGGGGGLETQYF
V: TRBV9
D: -
size: -
J: TRBJ2-5

DNA: TGTGCCAGCAGTTTACGACAGGGTTTATCCCCTGAAGCTTTCTTT
CDR3: CASSLRQGLSPEAFF
V: TRBV28
D: TRBD1
size: -
J: TRBJ1-1

DNA: TGTGCCAGCAGCTTATCCAGGGGGAGTTACGAGCAGTACTTC
CDR3: CASSLSRGSYEQYF
V: TRBV7-2
D: TRBD1
size: -
J: TRBJ2-7

DNA: TGCGCCAGCAGCCAAGATGCGGGGGGGGGAGATACGCAGTATTTT
CDR3: CASSQDAGGGDTQYF
V: TRBV4-1
D: TRBD2
size: -
J: TRBJ2-3

DNA: TGTGCCAGCAGCTCTCAACCAGAAATTAATTCACCCCTCCACTTT
CDR3: CASSSQPEINSPLHF
V: TRBV7-6
D: -
size: -
J: TRBJ1-6

DNA: TGTGCCAGCAGCTCAAACGGTCAGGGCTACAGCAATCAGCCCCAGCATTTT
CDR3: CASSSNGQGYSNQPQHF
V: TRBV11-3
D: -
size: -
J: TRBJ1-5

DNA: TGTGCCAGCAGTGATGTGGGACAGGGGGCAAATGGCTACACCTTC
CDR3: CASSDVGQGANGYTF
V: TRBV2
D: TRBD1
size: -
J: TRBJ1-2

DNA: TGCGCCAGCAGCGGCGGGACTAGCGGCGGCTCCTACGAGCAGTACTTC
CDR3: CASSGGTSGGSYEQYF
V: TRBV5-1
D: TRBD2
size: few
J: TRBJ2-7

DNA: TGTGCCAGCAGCCTCACGACAGGGCAGTATGGCTACACCTTC
CDR3: CASSLTTGQYGYTF
V: TRBV9
D: TRBD1
size: -
J: TRBJ1-2

DNA: TGCGCCAGCAGCCCAGGGACAGGCAAGCAAGAGACCCAGTACTTC
CDR3: CASSPGTGKQETQYF
V: TRBV4-3
D: TRBD1
size: -
J: TRBJ2-5

DNA: TGCGCCAGCAGGTACAGGGGAACCAACTCCTACGAGCAGTACTTC
CDR3: CASRYRGTNSYEQYF
V: TRBV4-1
D: TRBD1
size: -
J: TRBJ2-7

DNA: TGTGCCAGCAGTGAACAGGGCGATTCCTACGAGCAGTACTTC
CDR3: CASSEQGDSYEQYF
V: TRBV2
D: -
size: -
J: TRBJ2-7

DNA: TGCGCCAGCAGCTTGTCCCAGGTCGCAGGGGAGCAGTACTTC
CDR3: CASSLSQVAGEQYF
V: TRBV5-1
D: -
size: once
J: TRBJ2-7

DNA: TGTGCCAGCAGCGTAGCAGGGTCCAGCTATGGCTACACCTTC
CDR3: CASSVAGSSYGYTF
V: TRBV9
D: -
size: -
J: TRBJ1-2

DNA: TGTGCCAGCAGCCGGGGACAGGGAGGTCAGCCCCAGCATTTT
CDR3: CASSRGQGGQPQHF
V: TRBV6-1
D: TRBD1
size: -
J: TRBJ1-5

DNA: TGTGCCAGCAGTCTCTCTGCAGGGGGCTCTTATGCTGAAGCTTTCTTT
CDR3: CASSLSAGGSYAEAFF
V: TRBV28
D: TRBD1
size: -
J: TRBJ1-1

DNA: TGCGCCAGCAGCTTGGGCGGGGTCACAGATACGCAGTATTTT
CDR3: CASSLGGVTDTQYF
V: TRBV5-1
D: -
size: once
J: TRBJ2-3